What follows are 9 T cell receptor beta chains derived from one specimen sequenced in a study of cytomegalovirus exposure and HLA in healthy donors. PCR involved 60 Vbeta and 13 Jbeta primers. Using immunoSEQ multiplex PCR, the repertoire was profiled, and TCRdb retains in-frame clones only, with some absent. The sample records 100,000 to 150,000 clones, 83% being singletons. The sample comprised PBMCs. The receptor set was obtained from a man aged 18 to 30 in good health and CMV-seropositive.

This chain links TRBV5-1 with TRBJ2-7; the D gene is possibly TRBD1 (5 bases). CDR1 and CDR2 (germline): SGHRS, YFSETQ. The CDR3 is 16 residues long. Trimming took off 4 bases at V and 0 bases at J, with 17 bases between the two ends. CDR3 region: CASSVLFTGNSYEQYF. The CDR3 bases are TGCGCCAGCAGCGTACTATTTACAGGAAACTCCTACGAGCAGTACTTC. Together with reference TRBV5-1 and TRBJ2-7, the CDR3 gives the full variable domain: KAGVTQTPRYLIKTRGQQVTLSCSPISGHRSVSWYQQTPGQGLQFLFEYFSETQRNKGNFPGRFSGRQFSNSRSEMNVSTLELGDSALYLCASSVLFTGNSYEQYFGPGTRLTVT.

The V call is TRBV7-9, the J call TRBJ2-2; no definite D call. Between the trimmed V and J ends, which lost 3 bases and 7 bases, there was a span of 12 bases. CDR3 length equals 14 residues. Germline-derived CDR1 and CDR2 are SEHNR and FQNEAQ (reference sequence). The CDR3 here is CASSFSVGDGELFF. The CDR3 DNA reads TGTGCCAGCAGCTTCAGTGTGGGCGACGGGGAGCTGTTTTTT.

The J gene is TRBJ1-6, the V gene TRBV10-1; D gene ambiguous. The CDR3 consists of 14 residues. V was shortened by 3 bases and J by 7 bases, with 10 bases between the two germline ends. From germline, CDR1 is WNHNN and CDR2 SYGVQD (reference sequence). The CDR3, as DNA: TGCGCCAGCAGTGATATGCCGAGGAATTCACCCCTCCACTTT. Amino acids: CASSDMPRNSPLHF.

The V call is TRBV18, the J call TRBJ1-5; D perhaps matches TRBD1 (5 bases). Trimming took off 5 bases at V and 0 bases at J, with 17 bases between the two ends. Germline assignment: CDR1 KGHSH and CDR2 LQKENI. The CDR3 has 17 amino acids. CDR3 amino acids: CASSSQGGTASNQPQHF. For the CDR3, the DNA is TGTGCCAGCTCATCCCAGGGCGGGACCGCTAGCAATCAGCCCCAGCATTTT.

The chain recombines TRBV27 with TRBJ2-7; possibly TRBD2 for D (6 bases). V was clipped by 6 bases and J by 3 bases, with 21 bases between them. The V gene's germline CDR1 is MNHEY and CDR2 SMNVEV (reference sequence). This CDR3 comprises 16 residues. CDR3 sequence reads: CASSPSLRGLIYEQYF. The DNA of the CDR3 is TGTGCCAGCAGCCCCTCCCTGCGCGGACTAATCTACGAGCAGTACTTC.

The chain combines TRBV10-1 with TRBJ2-3, with D unresolved. The CDR3 loop spans 11 amino acids. Trimming removed 7 bases from V and 9 bases from J, with 11 bases in between. Germline loops: CDR1 WNHNN, CDR2 SYGVQD (reference sequence). The CDR3 spells CASKWAPTQYF. DNA for the CDR3: TGCGCCAGCAAATGGGCTCCCACGCAGTATTTT.

The chain uses TRBV5-1 and TRBJ2-3; maybe TRBD1 (6 bases). CDR1 and CDR2 (germline): SGHRS, YFSETQ. V lost 5 bases and J lost 2, with 9 bases in between. The CDR3 loop spans 13 amino acids. CDR3 sequence reads: CASRQGSTDTQYF. The CDR3 DNA is TGCGCCAGCAGGCAGGGGTCCACAGATACGCAGTATTTT.

The J gene is TRBJ2-2, the V gene TRBV7-9, with D possibly matching TRBD2 (5 bases). Looked up from germline, CDR1 is SEHNR and CDR2 is FQNEAQ (reference sequence). V lost 2 bases, J lost 8 bases, and 12 bases lay in between. The CDR3 runs to 14 residues. The CDR3 reads CASSLSLRGGELFF. The DNA of the CDR3 is TGTGCCAGCAGCTTATCCCTCCGAGGGGGGGAGCTGTTTTTT.

The V and J genes are TRBV4-1 and TRBJ1-1, with D tentatively TRBD1 (6 bases). V gave up 4 bases and J gave up 4 bases, with 10 bases separating them. In germline, CDR1 is MGHRA, CDR2 YSYEKL. The CDR3 extends over 13 amino acids. CDR3 DNA: TGCGCCAGCAGCCTCCCCAGGGGCACTGAAGCTTTCTTT. This translates into CASSLPRGTEAFF.